This T cell receptor beta chain was found in a study of cytomegalovirus exposure and HLA in healthy donors. Study conclusions and caveats: According to a later analysis, most TCR beta chains associated with CMV appeared HLA-restricted. A missense variant in DCLRE1C was later tied to TCR beta V- and J-gene trimming. In an earlier analysis, in 540 or so donors, most V segments appeared productive either ~87% or ~30% of the time. Further analysis, carried out later, found HLA-associated TCR beta chains more clonally expanded than equally common other chains.

Regarding this clone: Its specificity is not known.

J lost 6 bases, V lost 3 bases, and 16 bases had no gene match. CDR1 is SGHRS, CDR2 YFSETQ, per germline. This CDR3 is 17 amino acids long. Primers for the PCR totalled 60 Vbeta and 13 Jbeta. Method: immunoSEQ multiplex PCR; TCRdb's copy keeps in-frame clones and lacks some. The table lists about 230,000 clones, about three quarters of them singletons, with around 2.9% in the top ten. Sequencing was done on a sample of PBMCs. This chain links TRBV5-1 with TRBJ2-7; 9 bases fit TRBD2. This TCR was recovered from a woman aged 55-69 years in good health and CMV-seropositive. For the CDR3, the DNA is TGCGCCAGCAGCTACGGGAGGCTAGCGGGGCCCCCTCCCGAGCAGTACTTC. Translating it yields CASSYGRLAGPPPEQYF.